This TCR beta chain was found in a study of T cell changes during pregnancy in multiple sclerosis. Some clones are missing from TCRdb's copy, which holds only in-frame ones; the method was immunoSEQ multiplex PCR. The table has roughly 73,000 clones, 85% to 95% seen once. Unmatched junction bases numbered 5, after V lost 4 bases and J lost 1 base. The CDR3 is 15 residues long. Germline V CDR1 and CDR2: LGHNA, YSLEER. V gene TRBV4-3 combines with J gene TRBJ2-7, with 9 positions matching TRBD1. This specimen was peripheral blood, taken in the second trimester of pregnancy. The TCR sequence derives from a female donor in good health, enrolled as a control in a pregnancy study. In nucleotides, the CDR3 is TGCGCCAGCAGCCTTGACAGGGGGAAGTCCTACGAGCAGTACTTC. Protein: CASSLDRGKSYEQYF.